These 29 T cell receptor beta chains originate from one sample sequenced in a study of blood T cell dynamics during melanoma immunotherapy. Profiled with immunoSEQ multiplex PCR; TCRdb holds only in-frame clones, not every one. The sample shows under 8,500 clones, around 85% of them seen only once. Time point defined: week 3, after first cycle of checkpoint inhibitor. The sequenced sample was blood, obtained from a patient treated with checkpoint blockade. The receptors derive from a human donor with melanoma.

This clone was found once. The chain joins TRBV29-1 to TRBJ1-2; D is perhaps TRBD1 (5 bases). V was pared by 6 bases and J by 3 bases, with 14 bases between. Germline V gene data show CDR1 as SQVTM and CDR2 as ANQGSEA. The CDR3 runs to 13 residues. CDR3 sequence: CSVPRRGDYGYTF. In nucleotides, the CDR3 is TGCAGCGTCCCCCGTCGGGGGGACTATGGCTACACCTTC. Full variable domain (outside the CDR3, taken from reference TRBV29-1 and TRBJ1-2): SAVISQKPSRDICQRGTSLTIQCQVDSQVTMMFWYRQQPGQSLTLIATANQGSEATYESGFVIDKFPISRPNLTFSTLTVSNMSPEDSSIYLCSVPRRGDYGYTFGSGTRLTVV.

This chain uses TRBV28 with TRBJ2-7; 11 bases map to TRBD2. Trimming at V came to 6 bases and at J to 5 bases, leaving 24 bases not matched to a gene. Germline loops: CDR1 MDHEN, CDR2 SYDVKM. The CDR3 runs to 20 residues. The CDR3 DNA reads TGTGCCAGCAGGTTCGATCCGGGACTAGCGGCCGGAGGAGCGGCCCACGAGCAGTACTTC. Its protein product is CASRFDPGLAAGGAAHEQYF.

The chain carries TRBV28 and TRBJ2-5; TRBD2 matches 8 bases. The assigned J gene may be wrong: the sequence end matches TRBJ2-7 better. Germline CDR1 is MDHEN and CDR2 is SYDVKM. The CDR3 is 15 residues long. The CDR3 DNA reads as TGTGCCAGCAGTCTAGACGGCGGGAGGACCTACGAGCAGTACTTC. Amino acid sequence: CASSLDGGRTYEQYF.

The genes are TRBV11-2 and TRBJ2-5, with D tentatively TRBD2 (5 bases). The assigned J gene may be wrong: the sequence end matches TRBJ2-7 better. The CDR3 contains 13 residues. Germline values: CDR1 SGHAT, CDR2 FQNNGV. The CDR3 loop is CASSSPKEDEQYF. The CDR3 nucleotides are TGTGCCAGCAGCTCCCCGAAGGAGGACGAGCAGTACTTC.

This chain links TRBV15 with TRBJ1-3, with TRBD1 identical over 7 bases. Germline CDR1 is LNHNV and CDR2 is YYDKDF (reference sequence). With 0 bases clipped from V and 7 bases from J, the junction kept 6 bases outside the gene matches. The CDR3 totals 15 residues. For the CDR3, the DNA is TGTGCCACCAGCAGAGATTACCAGGGGGGGAACACCATATATTTT. This gives the protein CATSRDYQGGNTIYF.

V is TRBV6-1 and J is TRBJ2-7; TRBD2 matches 11 bases. The ends lost 4 bases at V and 2 bases at J; junction bases unmatched: 4. This CDR3 is built from 15 residues. Germline V gene lookup returns CDR1 MNHNS and CDR2 SASEGT. In nucleotides, the CDR3 is TGTGCCAGCAGTGGCCTAGCGGGGGGAGCCTACGAGCAGTACTTC. It specifies CASSGLAGGAYEQYF.

The sample holds one count of this clone. The chain has TRBV19 and TRBJ1-5; D not resolved. Looked up from germline, CDR1 is LNHDA and CDR2 is SQIVND (reference sequence). CDR3 length: 16 residues. Between the trimmed V and J ends, which lost 5 bases and 1 base, there was a span of 15 bases. The CDR3 DNA follows: TGTGCCAGTAGTTTGGGCAGTTCGGTAAGCAATCAGCCCCAGCATTTT. Translated, it gives CASSLGSSVSNQPQHF.

CDR3 loop: CASSLEGSQPQHF. Here the CDR3 DNA reads TGCGCCAGCAGCTTGGAAGGAAGTCAGCCCCAGCATTTT. The gene calls are TRBV5-1 and TRBJ1-5; D ambiguous. The V and J ends lost 0 bases and 6 bases respectively, with 7 bases between them. CDR3 length equals 13 residues. CDR1 is SGHRS, CDR2 YFSETQ, per germline.

The rearrangement joins TRBV27 to TRBJ2-5, with D possibly being TRBD2 (6 bases). The tail of the sequence fits TRBJ2-7 better, so the J call may be wrong. The V gene's germline CDR1 is MNHEY and CDR2 SMNVEV (reference sequence). CDR3 length: 16 residues. The CDR3, as DNA: TGTGCCAGCAGTTTAGGGTACGGGAGCGGCTCCTACGAGCAGTACTTC. Its translation is CASSLGYGSGSYEQYF.

The chain has TRBV15 and TRBJ2-2; 12 nucleotides align to TRBD2. The CDR3 has 17 residues. Germline V CDR1 and CDR2: LNHNV, YYDKDF (reference sequence). V shed 1 base and J 4 bases; nucleotides not matched to a gene: 4. The chain's CDR3 is CATSRAGLAGRTGELFF. CDR3 DNA: TGTGCCACCAGCAGAGCCGGACTAGCGGGACGCACCGGGGAGCTGTTTTTT.

V usage is TRBV20-1 and J usage is TRBJ1-1; D is uncertain. This CDR3 region has 11 residues. V dropped 3 bases and J dropped 4 bases, with 6 bases sitting between them. Germline CDR1 reads DFQATT; CDR2 reads SNEGSKA (reference sequence). This chain's CDR3 is CSASSGTEAFF. The CDR3, as DNA: TGCAGTGCTAGTTCCGGCACTGAAGCTTTCTTT.

V gene TRBV7-2 combines with J gene TRBJ1-2, with 8 positions matching TRBD1. This CDR3 region has 12 residues. Germline values: CDR1 SGHTA, CDR2 FQGNSA. J was trimmed by 5 bases and V by 7 bases; bases with no gene match: 3. CDR3 protein: CASMQGAYGYTF. The DNA for the CDR3 is TGTGCCAGCATGCAGGGGGCGTATGGCTACACCTTC. The full variable domain, in which reference TRBV7-2 and TRBJ1-2 provide the parts outside the CDR3, is GAGVSQSPSNKVTEKGKDVELRCDPISGHTALYWYRQSLGQGLEFLIYFQGNSAPDKSGLPSDRFSAERTGGSVSTLTIQRTQQEDSAVYLCASMQGAYGYTFGSGTRLTVV.

The J gene is TRBJ1-2, the V gene TRBV28; 8 nucleotides align to TRBD1. Germline loops: CDR1 MDHEN, CDR2 SYDVKM. The CDR3 sequence is 14 residues long. The V and J ends lost 1 base and 6 bases, in that order; junction bases with no gene match: 4. DNA of the CDR3: TGTGCCAGCAGTTTATTGGCAGGGGGCGATGGCTACACCTTC. Its protein product is CASSLLAGGDGYTF.

The chain has TRBV19 and TRBJ2-7; a possible D gene is TRBD2 (5 bases). With 1 base removed from V and 0 bases from J, the gap between germline ends came to 10 bases. This CDR3 has 15 residues. The germline gives CDR1 LNHDA, CDR2 SQIVND (reference sequence). CDR3 region: CASSIGLASSYEQYF. The CDR3 nucleotides read TGTGCCAGTAGTATAGGGCTAGCTTCCTCCTACGAGCAGTACTTC.

The V and J genes are TRBV6-5 and TRBJ1-2; D uncertain. Looked up from germline, CDR1 is MNHEY and CDR2 is SVGAGI. This CDR3 has 12 residues. V gave up 9 bases and J gave up 4 bases, with 12 bases separating them. Written as DNA, the CDR3 is TGTGCCAGAGACAAGCCGTTCTATGGCTACACCTTC. Residues: CARDKPFYGYTF.

The chain recombines TRBV23-1 with TRBJ2-5; D is unclear. Judging by the DNA end, TRBJ2-7 fits better; the J call may be wrong. TRBV23-1 is known as an ORF, though its function is uncertain. The CDR3 length is 14 residues. The CDR3 DNA reads as TGCGCCAGCAGTAGTAACCGGTACTCCTACGAGCAGTACTTC. This gives the protein CASSSNRYSYEQYF.

CDR3 coding DNA: TGTGCCAGCTCACCTGGTCAGACCCAGTACTTC. It yields the protein CASSPGQTQYF. The chain combines TRBV18 with TRBJ2-5; D remains ambiguous. With 3 bases removed from V and 6 bases from J, the gap between germline ends came to 5 bases. The germline V gene has CDR1 KGHSH and CDR2 LQKENI. The CDR3 runs to 11 residues.

This chain connects TRBV5-1 to TRBJ1-4, with TRBD1 matching over 7 bases. Trimming took 4 bases from V and 6 from J; bases not matched to a gene: 6. In germline, CDR1 is SGHRS, CDR2 YFSETQ. The length of the CDR3 is 14 residues. The CDR3 here is CASSTGDAHEKLFF. Written as DNA, the CDR3 is TGCGCCAGCAGCACAGGGGACGCTCATGAAAAACTGTTTTTT.

The chain joins TRBV4-2 to TRBJ1-1, with no clear D. Trimming took 1 base from V and 4 from J, leaving 10 bases between them. The CDR3 sequence is 14 residues long. The germline gives CDR1 LGHNA, CDR2 YNFKEQ. CDR3 sequence (DNA): TGTGCCAGCAGCCAAGTACTCAAGGGCACTGAAGCTTTCTTT. Translation gives CASSQVLKGTEAFF.

V gene TRBV18 combines with J gene TRBJ1-4; perhaps TRBD1 as D (5 bases). V was trimmed by 6 bases and J by 6 bases, leaving 14 bases between them. The germline V gene has CDR1 KGHSH and CDR2 LQKENI. The CDR3 is made up of 14 amino acids. CDR3 amino acids: CASSITSGDEKLFF. The CDR3 DNA follows: TGTGCCAGCTCTATAACTTCGGGGGATGAAAAACTGTTTTTT.

Only one count was recorded for this clone. The chain links TRBV15 to TRBJ2-7, with TRBD1 matching over 9 bases. CDR1 and CDR2 (germline): LNHNV, YYDKDF (reference sequence). V was clipped by 0 bases and J by 6 bases; unmatched bases: 9. CDR3 size: 16 residues. The CDR3 loop is CATSRETPGQGTEQYF. The CDR3, as DNA: TGTGCCACCAGCAGAGAGACACCGGGACAGGGAACCGAGCAGTACTTC.

V and J are TRBV19 and TRBJ2-7; 7 nucleotides line up with TRBD2. The CDR3 runs to 13 residues. Trimming took 10 bases from V and 6 from J; bases not matched to a gene: 12. CDR1 and CDR2 (germline): LNHDA, SQIVND (reference sequence). CDR3 loop: CATKRGRYGEQYF. The CDR3 nucleotides are TGTGCCACAAAACGCGGGAGATACGGCGAGCAGTACTTC.

This rearrangement joins TRBV9 to TRBJ2-3; 8 bases line up with TRBD2. Germline values: CDR1 SGDLS, CDR2 YYNGEE. After removal of 5 bases from V and 6 bases from J, the junction contained 11 bases not matched to a gene. The CDR3 has 15 residues. This CDR3 reads CASSKGLANRDTQYF. The CDR3 DNA follows: TGTGCCAGCAGTAAAGGACTAGCTAATCGGGATACGCAGTATTTT.

The chain employs TRBV28 and TRBJ2-7; TRBD2 is a possible D gene (5 bases). From germline, CDR1 is MDHEN and CDR2 SYDVKM. The CDR3 has 14 amino acids. V lost 3 bases to trimming and J lost 2 bases, with 11 bases between them. The CDR3 DNA follows: TGTGCCAGCAGTTTTCGGGGATCTGCCTACGAGCAGTACTTC. Its protein product is CASSFRGSAYEQYF. Together with reference TRBV28 and TRBJ2-7, the CDR3 gives the full variable domain: DVKVTQSSRYLVKRTGEKVFLECVQDMDHENMFWYRQDPGLGLRLIYFSYDVKMKEKGDIPEGYSVSREKKERFSLILESASTNQTSMYLCASSFRGSAYEQYFGPGTRLTVT.

The gene calls are TRBV5-4 and TRBJ2-7; possibly TRBD1 or TRBD2 for D (5 bases each). Between the trimmed V and J ends, which lost 4 bases and 3 bases, there was a span of 17 bases. This CDR3 spans 15 amino acids. In germline, CDR1 is SGHNT, CDR2 YYREEE (reference sequence). The CDR3 loop reads CASSIPGPSVYEQYF. The CDR3 coding sequence is TGTGCCAGCAGCATTCCGGGACCTTCAGTCTACGAGCAGTACTTC.

The rearrangement uses TRBV29-1 and TRBJ2-5; the D gene is possibly TRBD1 (6 bases). The DNA end is a closer match to TRBJ2-7, so the J assignment may be wrong. The CDR3 is 13 amino acids. Germline V gene data show CDR1 as SQVTM and CDR2 as ANQGSEA. CDR3 amino acids: CSVTTGPTYEQYF. CDR3 DNA: TGCAGCGTTACGACAGGACCAACCTACGAGCAGTACTTC.

The V and J genes are TRBV6-1 and TRBJ1-1; 9 nucleotides align to TRBD1. Losses at the gene ends were 4 bases for V and 3 bases for J; bases not matched to a gene: 6. Per the germline V gene, CDR1 is MNHNS and CDR2 is SASEGT. CDR3 length equals 15 residues. CDR3 region: CASSGGRQGDTEAFF. The CDR3 region has the DNA TGTGCCAGCAGTGGGGGGAGACAGGGGGACACTGAAGCTTTCTTT.

The chain links TRBV7-8 to TRBJ2-7, with 10 bases aligning to TRBD1. CDR1 and CDR2 (germline): SGHVS, FQNEAQ. This CDR3 has 15 amino acids. With V trimmed by 5 bases and J by 5 bases, 9 bases remained unmatched. In DNA form, the CDR3 reads TGTGCCAGCAGCCTGGACAGGGGGAAGGGAGACGAGCAGTACTTC. Protein sequence: CASSLDRGKGDEQYF.

This chain connects TRBV7-6 to TRBJ1-3; a weak D match, TRBD1 (5 bases). Germline CDR1 and CDR2: SGHVS and FNYEAQ. This CDR3 has 15 amino acids. V dropped 0 bases and J dropped 4 bases, with 10 bases sitting between them. The CDR3: CASSLAGTGGNTIYF. CDR3 coding DNA: TGTGCCAGCAGCTTAGCCGGGACGGGCGGAAACACCATATATTTT. Using reference TRBV7-6 and TRBJ1-3 for the parts outside the CDR3, the full variable domain is GAGVSQSPRYKVTKRGQDVALRCDPISGHVSLYWYRQALGQGPEFLTYFNYEAQQDKSGLPNDRFSAERPEGSISTLTIQRTEQRDSAMYRCASSLAGTGGNTIYFGEGSWLTVV.